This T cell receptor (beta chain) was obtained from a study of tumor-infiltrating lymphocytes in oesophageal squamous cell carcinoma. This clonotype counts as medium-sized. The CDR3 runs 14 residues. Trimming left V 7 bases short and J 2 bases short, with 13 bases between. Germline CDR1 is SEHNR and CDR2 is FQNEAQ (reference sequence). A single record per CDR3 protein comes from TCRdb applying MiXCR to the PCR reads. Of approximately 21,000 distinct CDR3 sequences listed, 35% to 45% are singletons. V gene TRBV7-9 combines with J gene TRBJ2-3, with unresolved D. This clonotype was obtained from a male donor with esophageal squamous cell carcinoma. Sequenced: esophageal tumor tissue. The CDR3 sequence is CASNLQTTTDTQYF. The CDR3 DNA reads TGTGCCAGCAACCTACAGACCACCACAGATACGCAGTATTTT. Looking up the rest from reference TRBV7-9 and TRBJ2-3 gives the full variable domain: DTGVSQNPRHKITKRGQNVTFRCDPISEHNRLYWYRQTLGQGPEFLTYFQNEAQLEKSRLLSDRFSAERPKGSFSTLEIQRTEQGDSAMYLCASNLQTTTDTQYFGPGTRLTVL.